The 22 T cell receptor beta chains given below trace back to one sample, sequenced in a study of blood T cell repertoires in COVID-19. TCRdb's table, derived via immunoSEQ multiplex PCR, lists solely in-frame clones and lacks some. The repertoire holds around 100,000 clones, 84% seen once, with about an eighth in the top ten. Sequencing used peripheral blood. These receptors came from a human donor in a cohort sampled during active or convalescent COVID-19.

J is TRBJ1-6 and V is TRBV18, with no clear D. V was pared by 1 base and J by 8 bases, with 15 bases between. This CDR3 spans 16 amino acids. Germline values: CDR1 KGHSH, CDR2 LQKENI. The CDR3 region is CASSPRTSQADSPLHF. The CDR3, as DNA: TGTGCCAGCTCACCACGTACTAGTCAAGCAGATTCACCCCTCCACTTT.

V usage is TRBV5-6 and J usage is TRBJ1-6, with 7 bases lining up with TRBD1. The J segment lost 4 bases and the V segment lost 0 bases, leaving 13 bases of the junction unmatched. Germline V CDR1 and CDR2: SGHDT, YYEEEE. The CDR3 has 19 amino acids. The CDR3 DNA reads TGTGCCAGCAGCTTGGTAGTAGGTGCCAGGGGGAATTATAATTCACCCCTCCACTTT. This translates into CASSLVVGARGNYNSPLHF.

The genes are TRBV19 and TRBJ1-6; D is perhaps TRBD1 (6 bases). Trimming pared 10 bases from V and 0 bases from J, leaving 7 bases between. The CDR3 has 13 residues. CDR1 is LNHDA, CDR2 SQIVND, per germline (reference sequence). DNA for the CDR3: TGTGCCACCAGGGGCTCCTATAATTCACCCCTCCACTTT. Translation gives CATRGSYNSPLHF.

The chain employs TRBV19 and TRBJ1-6; 10 bases map to TRBD1. The CDR3 is 14 amino acids. V lost 7 bases and J lost 7; bases outside the gene matches: 4. Germline V gene lookup returns CDR1 LNHDA and CDR2 SQIVND (reference sequence). The DNA for the CDR3 is TGTGCCAGTATGGGACAGGGGAGGAATTCACCCCTCCACTTT. Translation: CASMGQGRNSPLHF.

The genes are TRBV7-3 and TRBJ2-1; D unresolved. CDR3 length: 11 residues. V dropped 4 bases and J dropped 6 bases, with 4 bases sitting between them. Germline CDR1 SGHTA, CDR2 FQGTGA. CDR3: CASSSSNEQFF. Here the CDR3 DNA reads TGTGCCAGCAGCTCCAGCAATGAGCAGTTCTTC.

This chain uses TRBV10-3 with TRBJ1-2; D might be TRBD1 (5 bases). V was clipped by 4 bases and J by 7 bases, with 13 bases between them. Germline CDR1 ENHRY, CDR2 SYGVKD. This CDR3 is 13 amino acids long. This CDR3 is CAISATVVSGYTF. The DNA for the CDR3 is TGTGCCATCAGTGCGACAGTTGTCTCTGGCTACACCTTC.

The chain has TRBV6-2 or TRBV6-3 and TRBJ2-1; 11 bases map to TRBD2. Germline V gene data show CDR1 as MNHEY and CDR2 as SVGEGT. The CDR3 covers 16 residues. V lost 2 bases, J lost 9 bases, and 9 bases stayed unmatched. The CDR3 loop is CASSYAGLAGGGEQFF. CDR3 sequence (DNA): TGTGCCAGCAGTTACGCTGGACTAGCGGGTGGTGGTGAGCAGTTCTTC.

The genes are TRBV6-1 and TRBJ1-6, with TRBD1 matching over 11 bases. This CDR3 has 16 residues. The germline gives CDR1 MNHNS, CDR2 SASEGT. Losses at the gene ends were 4 bases for V and 6 bases for J; bases not matched to a gene: 5. CDR3 region: CASSGLGQGGNSPLHF. In DNA, the CDR3 is TGTGCCAGCAGTGGACTGGGACAGGGGGGTAATTCACCCCTCCACTTT.

This clone was found once. The chain combines TRBV2 with TRBJ2-5, with TRBD2 matching over 13 bases. CDR3 size: 19 residues. Germline V gene data show CDR1 as SNHLY and CDR2 as FYNNEI. The V and J ends lost 6 bases and 1 base, in that order; junction bases with no gene match: 14. This CDR3 reads CASSGGGKWTSGGQETQYF. CDR3 DNA sequence: TGTGCCAGCAGCGGGGGCGGAAAATGGACTAGCGGGGGCCAAGAGACCCAGTACTTC.

V usage is TRBV11-2 and J usage is TRBJ1-1, with TRBD1 matching over 7 bases. The V gene's germline CDR1 is SGHAT and CDR2 FQNNGV. CDR3 size: 14 residues. Trimming removed 5 bases from V and 5 bases from J; junction bases left unmatched: 8. CDR3 DNA: TGTGCCAGCAGCCCGCGACAGGGTAGGACTGAAGCTTTCTTT. Its protein is CASSPRQGRTEAFF.

The chain uses TRBV7-2 and TRBJ2-7; D possibly corresponds to TRBD2 (5 bases). Germline CDR1 is SGHTA and CDR2 is FQGNSA. This CDR3 region has 14 residues. V dropped 4 bases and J dropped 4 bases, with 14 bases sitting between them. CDR3 amino acids: CASSSLERGYEQYF. The CDR3 DNA reads TGTGCCAGCAGCTCCCTGGAGAGAGGGTACGAGCAGTACTTC. The whole variable domain, filled in from reference TRBV7-2 and TRBJ2-7, reads GAGVSQSPSNKVTEKGKDVELRCDPISGHTALYWYRQSLGQGLEFLIYFQGNSAPDKSGLPSDRFSAERTGGSVSTLTIQRTQQEDSAVYLCASSSLERGYEQYFGPGTRLTVT.

The V gene is TRBV24-1, the J gene TRBJ2-3; 8 bases align to TRBD2. Germline trimming cut 0 bases from V and 4 bases from J; bases unmatched to any gene: 8. Per the germline V gene, CDR1 is KGHDR and CDR2 is SFDVKD. The CDR3 consists of 17 residues. In nucleotides, the CDR3 is TGTGCCACCAGTGATTTGCACGCGGGGGGCATTCCAGATACGCAGTATTTT. It is translated as CATSDLHAGGIPDTQYF.

The chain carries TRBV18 and TRBJ1-5, with D maybe TRBD1 (6 bases). V lost 4 bases and J lost 4, with 11 bases in between. Per germline, CDR1 KGHSH and CDR2 LQKENI. There are 14 residues in the CDR3. The CDR3 DNA reads TGTGCCAGCTCACAACAGGGATTTAATCAGCCCCAGCATTTT. Amino acid sequence: CASSQQGFNQPQHF.

The chain recombines TRBV18 with TRBJ1-2; 8 bases line up with TRBD1. The CDR3 length is 18 residues. V gave up 0 bases and J gave up 0 bases; unmatched junction bases: 9. The V gene's germline CDR1 is KGHSH and CDR2 LQKENI. This CDR3 is CASSPPMEDRDSNYGYTF. The CDR3, as DNA: TGTGCCAGCTCACCACCGATGGAGGACAGGGACTCTAACTATGGCTACACCTTC. Together with reference TRBV18 and TRBJ1-2, the CDR3 gives the full variable domain: NAGVMQNPRHLVRRRGQEARLRCSPMKGHSHVYWYRQLPEEGLKFMVYLQKENIIDESGMPKERFSAEFPKEGPSILRIQQVVRGDSAAYFCASSPPMEDRDSNYGYTFGSGTRLTVV.

V gene TRBV11-3 combines with J gene TRBJ2-3; possible D gene TRBD2, 5 bases. The CDR3 contains 15 residues. V was shortened by 3 bases and J by 8 bases, with 18 bases between the two germline ends. From germline, CDR1 is SGHNT and CDR2 YENEEA. For the CDR3, the DNA is TGTGCCAGCAGCTTGGCCCGGGCCTCTGGGAGTACGCAGTATTTT. Translating gives CASSLARASGSTQYF.

The genes are TRBV7-3 and TRBJ1-2; 7 positions agree with TRBD1. V trimming: 3 bases; J trimming: 6 bases; junction bases outside the gene matches: 10. This CDR3 region has 15 residues. Germline values: CDR1 SGHTA, CDR2 FQGTGA. CDR3 in amino acids: CASSFGGRGSNGYTF. The DNA for the CDR3 is TGTGCCAGCAGCTTTGGGGGCAGGGGGAGTAATGGCTACACCTTC.

The J gene is TRBJ2-5, the V gene TRBV7-3; maybe TRBD1 (5 bases). Germline V gives CDR1 SGHTA, CDR2 FQGTGA. The CDR3 runs to 13 residues. Between the trimmed V and J ends, which lost 0 bases and 3 bases, there was a span of 5 bases. CDR3 protein: CASSLTREETQYF. Written as DNA, the CDR3 is TGTGCCAGCAGCTTAACCAGGGAAGAGACCCAGTACTTC.

The chain employs TRBV7-6 and TRBJ2-3, with TRBD1 matching over 10 bases. Trimming took 4 bases from V and 2 from J; bases not matched to a gene: 9. Germline V gene lookup returns CDR1 SGHVS and CDR2 FNYEAQ. CDR3 size: 17 residues. CDR3 sequence reads: CASSYLPDRGSTDTQYF. CDR3 DNA sequence: TGTGCCAGCAGCTACTTACCGGACAGGGGGTCCACAGATACGCAGTATTTT.

This chain links TRBV10-3 with TRBJ2-2, with a weak D call TRBD2 (5 bases). Trimming left V 2 bases short and J 7 bases short, with 11 bases between. Germline V CDR1 and CDR2: ENHRY, SYGVKD. The CDR3 runs 14 residues. The CDR3 is CAISEEGLRGELFF. In nucleotides, the CDR3 is TGTGCCATCAGTGAGGAGGGTCTCCGCGGGGAGCTGTTTTTT.

This chain joins TRBV6-6 and TRBJ2-1, with TRBD1 matching 10 bases. The CDR3 extends over 15 amino acids. Looked up from germline, CDR1 is MNHNY and CDR2 is SVGAGI (reference sequence). The trim removed 6 bases at V and 5 bases at J, leaving 7 bases unmatched. CDR3 sequence: CASRLSGTGDNEQFF. CDR3 coding DNA: TGTGCCAGCAGACTCTCCGGGACAGGGGACAATGAGCAGTTCTTC.

The chain carries TRBV6-5 and TRBJ1-5, with 10 bases fitting TRBD1. The CDR3 loop spans 13 amino acids. Germline CDR1 MNHEY, CDR2 SVGAGI. With 8 bases clipped from V and 7 bases from J, the junction kept 5 bases outside the gene matches. This CDR3 is CASGTGAQQPQHF. The DNA for the CDR3 is TGTGCCAGCGGGACAGGGGCACAACAGCCCCAGCATTTT.

The chain couples TRBV7-2 to TRBJ2-7; 8 bases are a match to TRBD1. This CDR3 comprises 14 residues. V was pared by 5 bases and J by 2 bases, with 5 bases of the junction left unmatched. Germline V gives CDR1 SGHTA, CDR2 FQGNSA. CDR3 bases: TGTGCCAGCAGCCCAAGGACAGGGACCTACGAGCAGTACTTC. It yields the protein CASSPRTGTYEQYF.